These 12 T cell receptor beta chains were all obtained from the same sample, sequenced in a study of blood T cell repertoires in COVID-19. TCRdb's copy holds only in-frame clones and misses some; the assay was immunoSEQ multiplex PCR. The table lists about 100,000 clones, around 73% of them singletons. Input material: peripheral blood. These TCRs come from a man aged 60-69 years with active or convalescent COVID-19.

The J gene is TRBJ1-2, the V gene TRBV6-5, with D uncertain. The V gene lost 2 bases and the J gene lost 8 bases, with 12 bases spanning the gap. Per germline, CDR1 MNHEY and CDR2 SVGAGI. This CDR3 is 13 amino acids long. The CDR3 nucleotides are TGTGCCAGCAGTTACCGAGAGGGTCGAGGCTACACCTTC. It is translated as CASSYREGRGYTF.

The chain uses TRBV5-6 and TRBJ1-2, with 9 bases matching TRBD1. The junction had 11 bases not matched to a gene; V was cut back by 4 bases and J by 1 base. This CDR3 region has 17 residues. Germline loops: CDR1 SGHDT, CDR2 YYEEEE. DNA for the CDR3: TGTGCCAGCAGCCCCGGACAGGGGAACTACGTTAACTATGGCTACACCTTC. Amino acids: CASSPGQGNYVNYGYTF.

The V and J genes are TRBV18 and TRBJ2-2, with 11 bases fitting TRBD2. Germline CDR1 KGHSH, CDR2 LQKENI. V trimming: 2 bases; J trimming: 3 bases; junction bases outside the gene matches: 5. The CDR3 is 17 residues long. The CDR3 protein is CASSPRIAGGDTGELFF. The CDR3 region has the DNA TGTGCCAGCTCACCAAGAATAGCGGGAGGGGACACCGGGGAGCTGTTTTTT.

The V call is TRBV9, the J call TRBJ1-2; a weak D match, TRBD1 (6 bases). Trimming left V 0 bases short and J 12 bases short, with 18 bases between. Per the germline V gene, CDR1 is SGDLS and CDR2 is YYNGEE. The length of the CDR3 is 14 residues. DNA for the CDR3: TGTGCCAGCAGCGTAGACCCGGGGGGACAAGGTAACACCTTC. As protein: CASSVDPGGQGNTF.

The chain combines TRBV11-2 with TRBJ1-1; D is ambiguous. Trimming took off 5 bases at V and 4 bases at J, with 14 bases between the two ends. Per germline, CDR1 SGHAT and CDR2 FQNNGV. There are 14 residues in the CDR3. The CDR3 sequence: CASSLQRGITEAFF. As DNA, the CDR3 is TGTGCCAGCAGCCTCCAGAGAGGGATCACTGAAGCTTTCTTT.

This sequence joins TRBV6-5 and TRBJ1-2, with D perhaps matching TRBD1 (5 bases). CDR1 and CDR2 (germline): MNHEY, SVGAGI. The CDR3 has 12 amino acids. V lost 7 bases and J 8 bases, leaving 14 bases between the germline ends. Here the CDR3 DNA reads TGTGCCAGCAAACCGGGGGACGGAGGCTACACCTTC. It specifies CASKPGDGGYTF.

The V call is TRBV10-3, the J call TRBJ1-2; D may be TRBD1 (5 bases). CDR1 ENHRY and CDR2 SYGVKD come from the germline V gene. V shed 0 bases and J shed 4 bases, with 12 bases lying between them. The CDR3 has 15 amino acids. DNA for the CDR3: TGTGCCATCAGTGAGTCGCAGGGTTATTCCTATGGCTACACCTTC. This translates into CAISESQGYSYGYTF.

The V and J genes are TRBV2 and TRBJ1-4; TRBD1 might be the D (6 bases). Per the germline V gene, CDR1 is SNHLY and CDR2 is FYNNEI. This CDR3 is 14 amino acids long. V was clipped by 6 bases and J by 5 bases, with 13 bases between them. The chain's CDR3 is CASRVQGLNEKLFF. CDR3 in DNA: TGTGCCAGCAGAGTACAGGGTCTGAATGAAAAACTGTTTTTT.

This chain connects TRBV3-1 (or the pseudogene TRBV3-2) to TRBJ1-1, with 10 bases fitting TRBD1. The CDR3 consists of 15 residues. Germline V gives CDR1 LGHDT, CDR2 YNNKEL (reference sequence). Losses at the gene ends were 5 bases for V and 3 bases for J; bases not matched to a gene: 6. DNA of the CDR3: TGTGCCAGCAGCTACCGACAGGGGGCATACACTGAAGCTTTCTTT. Amino acids: CASSYRQGAYTEAFF.

This clone was recorded a few times. The genes are TRBV27 and TRBJ2-7, with TRBD2 matching 7 bases. V dropped 5 bases and J dropped 7; count of bases not matched to a gene: 17. The CDR3 contains 16 residues. CDR1 and CDR2 (germline): MNHEY, SMNVEV (reference sequence). CDR3 amino acids: CASSPFASGQGGEQYV. The CDR3 nucleotides are TGTGCCAGCAGTCCCTTCGCCTCCGGGCAGGGAGGGGAGCAGTACGTC.

V and J are TRBV12-5 and TRBJ2-1, with 9 bases that match TRBD2. Trimming took 6 bases from V and 2 from J; bases not matched to a gene: 14. The CDR3 sequence is 18 residues long. CDR1 and CDR2 (germline): LGHNT, FRNRAP. The CDR3 nucleotides are TGTGCTAGTGGGGCTGGGACTAGCTGGGATAAGGCCTACAATGAGCAGTTCTTC. Translating it yields CASGAGTSWDKAYNEQFF.

This clone was observed a single time. The gene calls are TRBV6-5 and TRBJ2-5; TRBD2 matches 7 bases. Germline assignment: CDR1 MNHEY and CDR2 SVGAGI. The trim removed 10 bases at V and 7 bases at J, leaving 12 bases unmatched. The CDR3 covers 13 residues. The CDR3 bases are TGTGCCACCCATCGTTCGGGCGGGAGGACCCAGTACTTC. Translating gives CATHRSGGRTQYF.